Included here is one T cell receptor (beta chain) sequence, with context. The source of the sample is a study of OX40 agonist ivuxolimab in advanced cancers. Study context: Dose-escalation patients had hepatocellular carcinoma, melanoma, renal cell or head and neck cancer.

V lost 5 bases to trimming and J lost 10 bases, with 14 bases between them. Germline V gene lookup returns CDR1 SGHAT and CDR2 FQNNGV. The CDR3 has 12 residues. Only in-frame clones appear in the TCRdb table, and some are missing; sequencing was by immunoSEQ multiplex PCR. The repertoire holds roughly 40,000 clones, about 88% seen once, with approximately 12% in the top ten. Patients were excluded for autoimmune disease history or systemic immunosuppression. The clonotype was recovered from an adult with an advanced solid tumor such as melanoma, head and neck, liver or kidney cancer. The starting material was CD4+ or CD8+ T cells sorted from blood, obtained in a trial of the OX40 agonist ivuxolimab. The V and J genes are TRBV11-2 and TRBJ1-1; D is unclear. The CDR3 DNA sequence: TGTGCCAGCAGCCCAGAGATCGGTGGAGCTTTCTTT. Translating it yields CASSPEIGGAFF.